A single sample gave rise to the 28 T cell receptor beta chains below, sequenced in a study of blood T cell repertoires in COVID-19. Data came from immunoSEQ multiplex PCR; TCRdb stores just in-frame clones and leaves some out. The sample shows around 230,000 clones, more than 65% of them seen only once. Sequenced material: peripheral blood. Receptor source: a man in his forties or fifties who had recovered from COVID-19.

The chain combines TRBV19 with TRBJ1-5; a weak D match, TRBD1 (6 bases). V was trimmed by 3 bases and J by 4 bases, leaving 16 bases between them. The CDR3 totals 16 residues. Per germline, CDR1 LNHDA and CDR2 SQIVND (reference sequence). This CDR3 is CASSIRQATYNQPQHF. DNA of the CDR3: TGTGCCAGTAGTATCCGACAGGCGACTTATAATCAGCCCCAGCATTTT.

This clone has just one count. The chain employs TRBV6-5 and TRBJ2-7; D is possibly TRBD2 (7 bases). The CDR3 is 16 residues long. Germline assignment: CDR1 MNHEY and CDR2 SVGAGI. The V end lost 2 bases, the J end lost 0 bases, and 14 bases lay between the germline ends. This CDR3 is CASSYRGAVSSYEQYF. CDR3 bases: TGTGCCAGCAGTTACCGGGGGGCGGTGAGCTCCTACGAGCAGTACTTC.

This rearrangement joins TRBV9 to TRBJ2-7; TRBD2 might be the D (7 bases). The germline V gene has CDR1 SGDLS and CDR2 YYNGEE. The CDR3 spans 15 residues. The V end was cut by 7 bases, the J end by 0 bases, with 17 bases between. The DNA for the CDR3 is TGTGCCAGCTCCGAGGGGGGAGGGCCCTCCTACGAGCAGTACTTC. This translates into CASSEGGGPSYEQYF.

The CDR3 coding sequence is TGTGCCAGCAGCTTAATTGACTGGGGGCGGGAAGAGACCCAGTACTTC. As protein: CASSLIDWGREETQYF. The chain is built from TRBV7-2 and TRBJ2-5; TRBD1 might be the D (6 bases). V was pared by 2 bases and J by 3 bases, with 16 bases between. The CDR3 loop spans 16 amino acids. Germline assignment: CDR1 SGHTA and CDR2 FQGNSA.

The chain uses TRBV19 and TRBJ2-3; 9 bases map to TRBD2. Trimming took 0 bases from V and 6 from J; bases not matched to a gene: 10. CDR1 and CDR2 from the germline V gene are LNHDA and SQIVND (reference sequence). The CDR3 runs 17 residues. CDR3 coding DNA: TGTGCCAGTAGTATAGACCTTCGAAGCGGGAGGACTGATACGCAGTATTTT. It yields the protein CASSIDLRSGRTDTQYF.

The chain combines TRBV12-5 with TRBJ1-1; 10 bases fit TRBD1. Per germline, CDR1 LGHNT and CDR2 FRNRAP. This CDR3 contains 19 residues. Unmatched junction bases numbered 10, after V lost 0 bases and J lost 0 bases. CDR3 amino acids: CASGLVRSGTGAMNTEAFF. The CDR3 region has the DNA TGTGCTAGTGGTTTGGTACGATCAGGGACAGGGGCCATGAACACTGAAGCTTTCTTT.

The chain combines TRBV6-5 with TRBJ1-2, with D possibly matching TRBD1 (5 bases). There are 13 residues in the CDR3. Trimming shortened V by 4 bases and J by 8 bases, and 14 bases separated the two germline ends. Germline-derived CDR1 and CDR2 are MNHEY and SVGAGI. The DNA for the CDR3 is TGTGCCAGCAGTTCCCGGGGGTATGACGGCTACACCTTC. This codes for CASSSRGYDGYTF.

This chain links TRBV19 with TRBJ1-1; a possible D gene is TRBD1 (5 bases). The CDR3 runs 16 residues. Germline V gene sequence: CDR1 LNHDA, CDR2 SQIVND (reference sequence). V was trimmed by 4 bases and J by 0 bases, leaving 15 bases between them. CDR3 protein: CASSRGPGDVNTEAFF. CDR3 DNA sequence: TGTGCCAGTAGTAGGGGTCCGGGGGATGTGAACACTGAAGCTTTCTTT.

The V gene is TRBV12-3 or TRBV12-4, the J gene TRBJ1-5, with D unresolved. The CDR3 spans 12 residues. Trimming stripped 2 bases from V and 6 bases from J, with 5 bases between. CDR3 sequence reads: CASSLMSQPQHF. In DNA form, the CDR3 reads TGTGCCAGCAGTTTAATGAGTCAGCCCCAGCATTTT.

Notes on this clone: A read error may produce the germline difference seen at one junction end. The chain links TRBV9 to TRBJ1-6; a possible D gene is TRBD1 (6 bases). Germline loops: CDR1 SGDLS, CDR2 YYNGEE. The CDR3 extends over 14 amino acids. The CDR3 reads CASSVGVDSRDVDF. CDR3 DNA sequence: TGTGCCAGCAGCGTAGGAGTGGACAGTCGGGACGTTGACTTT.

On this clone: One end of the junction is discordant with germline, which a read error may explain. This chain uses TRBV29-1 with TRBJ2-1; 13 bases fit TRBD2. The CDR3 runs 17 residues. Germline V gene lookup returns CDR1 SQVTM and CDR2 ANQGSEA. The CDR3 here is CTVRGTSGTREVDEQFF. The CDR3 DNA is TGCACCGTTCGTGGGACTAGCGGGACAAGAGAGGTGGATGAGCAGTTCTTC.

DNA of the CDR3: TGTGCCACCAAAGGAGGGAAAGGCTACACCTTC. This translates into CATKGGKGYTF. The chain is built from TRBV24-1 and TRBJ1-2; D ambiguous. The CDR3 totals 11 residues. The V and J ends lost 8 bases and 8 bases respectively, with 11 bases between them. The germline CDR1 and CDR2 sequences are KGHDR and SFDVKD.

The CDR3: CASRSRVSQPQHF. The CDR3 region has the DNA TGTGCCAGCAGAAGCAGGGTGAGTCAGCCCCAGCATTTT. The chain uses TRBV27 and TRBJ1-5, with D perhaps TRBD1 (5 bases). The CDR3 consists of 13 residues. The V and J ends lost 6 bases and 6 bases respectively, with 12 bases between them. Germline lookup yields CDR1 MNHEY and CDR2 SMNVEV (reference sequence).

CDR3 coding DNA: TGTGCCACCAGTGACCCGGGACAAGAGGGAGAGACCCAGTACTTC. Protein sequence: CATSDPGQEGETQYF. This chain joins TRBV24-1 and TRBJ2-5, with D possibly being TRBD1 (6 bases). Germline V gene lookup returns CDR1 KGHDR and CDR2 SFDVKD. V was pared by 4 bases and J by 4 bases, with 15 bases between. CDR3 length: 15 amino acids.

This clone has just a few counts. Other nucleotide sequences in the sample specify the same CDR3. V is TRBV7-9 and J is TRBJ2-3; 7 bases align to TRBD2. Per the germline V gene, CDR1 is SEHNR and CDR2 is FQNEAQ (reference sequence). The CDR3 length is 14 residues. The junction had 3 bases not matched to a gene; V was cut back by 5 bases and J by 1 base. This CDR3 reads CASSLGRGTDTQYF. Written as DNA, the CDR3 is TGTGCCAGCAGCCTTGGGAGGGGCACAGATACGCAGTATTTT.

The chain carries TRBV25-1 and TRBJ1-4; maybe TRBD1 (5 bases). V was shortened by 6 bases and J by 10 bases, with 9 bases between the two germline ends. This CDR3 region has 11 residues. The germline V gene has CDR1 MGHDK and CDR2 SYGVNS. The CDR3 sequence: CASSGGVKLFF. CDR3 in DNA: TGTGCCAGCAGCGGGGGGGTAAAACTGTTTTTT.

The rearrangement links TRBV7-2 to TRBJ2-1; 7 nucleotides line up with TRBD2. V lost 4 bases to trimming and J lost 7 bases; unmatched junction nucleotides: 13. This CDR3 spans 16 amino acids. CDR1 SGHTA and CDR2 FQGNSA come from the germline V gene. Here the CDR3 DNA reads TGTGCCAGCAGCTATCCGGGGAGCGGGGTATCAAATGAGCAGTTCTTC. Protein sequence: CASSYPGSGVSNEQFF.

The chain has TRBV7-2 and TRBJ2-7; D may be TRBD1 (6 bases). Germline CDR1 and CDR2: SGHTA and FQGNSA. V was shortened by 2 bases and J by 3 bases, with 17 bases between the two germline ends. The CDR3 sequence is 16 residues long. CDR3 protein: CASSLSTGSPFYEQYF. The CDR3 bases are TGTGCCAGCAGCTTATCAACAGGGTCCCCCTTCTACGAGCAGTACTTC. The variable domain in full, completed from reference TRBV7-2 and TRBJ2-7, reads GAGVSQSPSNKVTEKGKDVELRCDPISGHTALYWYRQSLGQGLEFLIYFQGNSAPDKSGLPSDRFSAERTGGSVSTLTIQRTQQEDSAVYLCASSLSTGSPFYEQYFGPGTRLTVT.

The V call is TRBV7-6, the J call TRBJ2-7; 9 nucleotides align to TRBD1. Germline assignment: CDR1 SGHVS and CDR2 FNYEAQ. The V and J ends lost 2 bases and 5 bases, in that order; junction bases with no gene match: 10. The CDR3 is 16 amino acids. For the CDR3, the DNA is TGTGCCAGCAGCTTACGGGGACAGGGAGGGGACGACGAGCAGTACTTC. Amino acid sequence: CASSLRGQGGDDEQYF. Together with reference TRBV7-6 and TRBJ2-7, the CDR3 gives the full variable domain: GAGVSQSPRYKVTKRGQDVALRCDPISGHVSLYWYRQALGQGPEFLTYFNYEAQQDKSGLPNDRFSAERPEGSISTLTIQRTEQRDSAMYRCASSLRGQGGDDEQYFGPGTRLTVT.

The rearrangement uses TRBV2 and TRBJ2-7, with TRBD1 matching 7 bases. The germline gives CDR1 SNHLY, CDR2 FYNNEI. The length of the CDR3 is 13 residues. V lost 4 bases and J lost 2; bases outside the gene matches: 2. The CDR3 is CASSAQGAYEQYF. CDR3 in DNA: TGTGCCAGCAGTGCGCAGGGGGCCTACGAGCAGTACTTC.

The chain links TRBV14 to TRBJ2-7; D may be TRBD1 (6 bases). This CDR3 region has 15 residues. The V gene's germline CDR1 is SGHDN and CDR2 FVKESK. Trimming removed 5 bases at V and 0 bases at J, with 14 bases between. In DNA, the CDR3 is TGTGCCAGCAGCAACCCGGGACAACCCTCCTACGAGCAGTACTTC. Translating gives CASSNPGQPSYEQYF.

The CDR3 region has the DNA TGTGCCAGCAGCCCCCTGGCGGGGGGCCCCTACGAGCAGTACTTC. Amino acid sequence: CASSPLAGGPYEQYF. V usage is TRBV7-9 and J usage is TRBJ2-7, with 8 bases identical to TRBD2. Losses at the gene ends were 5 bases for V and 2 bases for J; bases not matched to a gene: 8. Germline values: CDR1 SEHNR, CDR2 FQNEAQ (reference sequence). The CDR3 is 15 residues long.

J is TRBJ1-2 and V is TRBV12-3 or TRBV12-4; D uncertain. V was cut by 3 bases and J by 5 bases, with 7 bases left in between. The CDR3 covers 12 residues. The CDR3 here is CASSFAGYGYTF. Here the CDR3 DNA reads TGTGCCAGCAGTTTTGCGGGGTATGGCTACACCTTC.

V is TRBV6-5 and J is TRBJ2-5, with D possibly TRBD2 on 5 matching bases. The CDR3 spans 15 residues. The germline V and J ends were trimmed by 0 bases and 2 bases, with 10 bases remaining between them. In germline, CDR1 is MNHEY, CDR2 SVGAGI. The CDR3 coding sequence is TGTGCCAGCAGTTACTCGATTGGGAGACAAGAGACCCAGTACTTC. Amino acid sequence: CASSYSIGRQETQYF.

This chain connects TRBV30 to TRBJ1-1, with D possibly TRBD1 on 6 matching bases. Germline CDR1 is GTSNPN and CDR2 is SVGIG (reference sequence). V dropped 1 base and J dropped 5 bases, with 11 bases sitting between them. The CDR3 runs 13 residues. In DNA, the CDR3 is TGTGCCTGGAGTGATACAGGGATTACTGAAGCTTTCTTT. This encodes CAWSDTGITEAFF.

CDR3 sequence (DNA): TGTGCCAGTAGCGTTGGGGGGTCTAATGAAAAACTGTTTTTT. The encoded protein is CASSVGGSNEKLFF. The chain combines TRBV19 with TRBJ1-4, with D maybe TRBD1 (5 bases). With 6 bases removed from V and 3 bases from J, the gap between germline ends came to 11 bases. This CDR3 has 14 residues. Germline V lookup: CDR1 LNHDA, CDR2 SQIVND (reference sequence).

The gene calls are TRBV7-2 and TRBJ1-2; D is perhaps TRBD1 (6 bases). The V gene's germline CDR1 is SGHTA and CDR2 FQGNSA. V was cut by 5 bases and J by 0 bases, with 19 bases left in between. The CDR3 loop spans 17 amino acids. DNA for the CDR3: TGTGCCAGCAGCCTTACTCCCGGGACATCAACTAACTATGGCTACACCTTC. It encodes CASSLTPGTSTNYGYTF.

The chain is built from TRBV7-2 and TRBJ2-7; 11 bases agree with TRBD1. The CDR3 spans 13 residues. The J segment lost 9 bases and the V segment lost 4 bases, leaving 5 bases of the junction unmatched. The germline gives CDR1 SGHTA, CDR2 FQGNSA. The CDR3: CASSYRDRGGQYF. The CDR3, as DNA: TGTGCCAGCAGCTACCGGGACAGGGGGGGGCAGTACTTC. Full variable domain (missing parts from reference TRBV7-2 and TRBJ2-7): GAGVSQSPSNKVTEKGKDVELRCDPISGHTALYWYRQSLGQGLEFLIYFQGNSAPDKSGLPSDRFSAERTGGSVSTLTIQRTQQEDSAVYLCASSYRDRGGQYFGPGTRLTVT.